Listed below are T cell receptor beta chains from one sample, sequenced in a study of CD8 T cells in ankylosing spondylitis. TCRdb re-analysed the 5' RACE reads in MiXCR, keeping a single row per CDR3 protein. The table lists roughly 200,000 distinct CDR3 sequences, roughly 12% of them singletons. Sample: blood, either unsorted or a sorted T cell fraction (not recorded which). The receptors here all came from a male donor with ankylosing spondylitis or in good health (not recorded which). Each CDR3 is given with its conserved first and last residue.

j_call | v_call | cdr3_aa
TRBJ2-3 | TRBV3-1 | CASSQVMVSTDTQYF
TRBJ2-2 | TRBV10-2 | CASGGPSKTGELFF
TRBJ2-5 | TRBV7-8 | CASSLGLAGATQETQYF
TRBJ2-7 | TRBV24-1 | CATSDPTSGSNEQYF
TRBJ1-2 | TRBV29-1 | CSVIGLDGAHYGYTF
TRBJ2-1 | TRBV6-1 | CASSTGQGPRGQFF
TRBJ1-1 | TRBV7-9 | CASSSGRLLNTEAFF
TRBJ1-2 | TRBV7-9 | CASSLEGQGNYGYTF
TRBJ1-6 | TRBV10-3 | CAISEAVNSPLHF
TRBJ2-7 | TRBV5-1 | CASSLADLGNEQYF
TRBJ1-5 | TRBV10-3 | CAISRDTPNQPQHF
TRBJ2-7 | TRBV15 | CATRKTGAHEQYF
TRBJ1-1 | TRBV7-9 | CASSSGQLMNTEAFF
TRBJ2-7 | TRBV4-1 | CASSPGPESSYEQYF
TRBJ2-3 | TRBV24-1 | CALAGGRTVTQYF
TRBJ2-5 | TRBV20-1 | CSASEPNEETQYF
TRBJ2-1 | TRBV25-1 | CASSVGLQNNEQFF
TRBJ2-5 | TRBV9 | CASSLGTSGGGTQYF
TRBJ2-1 | TRBV27 | CASSLSPNNEQFF
TRBJ2-3 | TRBV29-1 | CSVSGTSTDTQYF
TRBJ2-7 | TRBV27 | CASSRGGYYEQYF
TRBJ1-1 | TRBV6-5 | CASSSSSNTEAFF
TRBJ2-1 | TRBV11-1 | CASSLAHRGNEQFF
TRBJ2-3 | TRBV9 | CASSVGGGPLRTDTQYF
TRBJ1-1 | TRBV27 | CASSPLTRSTEAFF
TRBJ2-5 | TRBV11-2 | CASRSEQETQYF
TRBJ2-5 | TRBV11-2 | CASSSGQLLQETQYF
TRBJ2-3 | TRBV10-2 | CASSRGASGSLIDTQYF
TRBJ1-1 | TRBV7-9 | CASSFQGAAAFF
TRBJ2-1 | TRBV12-3/TRBV12-4 | CASSLRLRTTYNEQFF
TRBJ2-3 | TRBV4-1 | CASSQAHRDSLSTQYF
TRBJ2-7 | TRBV7-6 | CASSLEPAGGYEQYF
TRBJ2-3 | TRBV6-5 | CASSYQGFGTDTQYF
TRBJ1-1 | TRBV11-3 | CASSLDGQGGPEAFF
TRBJ1-2 | TRBV6-5 | CASSYSRGYGYTF
TRBJ2-3 | TRBV9 | CASSVYSGDSTDTQYF
TRBJ2-1 | TRBV7-9 | CATTIGGLAGHEQFF
TRBJ2-3 | TRBV12-3/TRBV12-4 | CASTILSSDTQYF
TRBJ2-1 | TRBV3-1 | CASSQENPYNEQFF
TRBJ2-1 | TRBV5-6 | CASSPETSGSVNEQFF
TRBJ2-1 | TRBV11-1 | CASSPRRLAGYNEQFF